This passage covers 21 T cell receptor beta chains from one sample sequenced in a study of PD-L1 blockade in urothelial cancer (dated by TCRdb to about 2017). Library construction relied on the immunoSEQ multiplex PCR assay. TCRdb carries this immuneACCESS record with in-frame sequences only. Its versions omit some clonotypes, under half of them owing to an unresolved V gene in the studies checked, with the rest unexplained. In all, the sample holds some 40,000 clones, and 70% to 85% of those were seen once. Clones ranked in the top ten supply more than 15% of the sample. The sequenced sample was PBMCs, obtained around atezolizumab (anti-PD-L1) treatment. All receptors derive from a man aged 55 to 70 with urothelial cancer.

In nucleotides, the CDR3 is TGTGCCAGCAACCGGGGCAATCAGCCCCAGCATTTT. Translating it yields CASNRGNQPQHF. The J gene is TRBJ1-5, the V gene TRBV28, with D hard to call. Trimming left V 7 bases short and J 2 bases short, with 6 bases between. Germline CDR1 MDHEN, CDR2 SYDVKM. This CDR3 is 12 amino acids long.

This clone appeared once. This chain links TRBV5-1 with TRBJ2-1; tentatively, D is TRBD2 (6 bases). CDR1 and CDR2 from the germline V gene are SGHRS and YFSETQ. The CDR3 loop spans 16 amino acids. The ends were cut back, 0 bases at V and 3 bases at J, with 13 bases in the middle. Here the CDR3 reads CASSLVGGNGYNEQFF. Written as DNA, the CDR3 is TGCGCCAGCAGCTTGGTGGGCGGGAATGGCTACAATGAGCAGTTCTTC. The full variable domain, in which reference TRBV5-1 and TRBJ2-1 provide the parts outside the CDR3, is KAGVTQTPRYLIKTRGQQVTLSCSPISGHRSVSWYQQTPGQGLQFLFEYFSETQRNKGNFPGRFSGRQFSNSRSEMNVSTLELGDSALYLCASSLVGGNGYNEQFFGPGTRLTVL.

CDR3 nucleotide sequence: TGTGCCAGCAGCCGGGACAGCACAAATGAAAAACTGTTTTTT. It specifies CASSRDSTNEKLFF. J is TRBJ1-4 and V is TRBV7-9; 7 bases match TRBD1. This CDR3 comprises 14 residues. Germline CDR1 is SEHNR and CDR2 is FQNEAQ (reference sequence). V shed 5 bases and J 5 bases; nucleotides not matched to a gene: 5. Using reference TRBV7-9 and TRBJ1-4 for the parts outside the CDR3, the full variable domain is DTGVSQNPRHKITKRGQNVTFRCDPISEHNRLYWYRQTLGQGPEFLTYFQNEAQLEKSRLLSDRFSAERPKGSFSTLEIQRTEQGDSAMYLCASSRDSTNEKLFFGSGTQLSVL.

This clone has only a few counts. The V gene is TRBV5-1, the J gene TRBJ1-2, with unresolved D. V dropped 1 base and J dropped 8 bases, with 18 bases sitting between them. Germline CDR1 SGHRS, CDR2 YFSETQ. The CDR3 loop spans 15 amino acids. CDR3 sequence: CASSLRPTTAEGYTF. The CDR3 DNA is TGCGCCAGCAGCTTGCGGCCCACCACGGCGGAGGGCTACACCTTC. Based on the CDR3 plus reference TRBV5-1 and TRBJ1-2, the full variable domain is KAGVTQTPRYLIKTRGQQVTLSCSPISGHRSVSWYQQTPGQGLQFLFEYFSETQRNKGNFPGRFSGRQFSNSRSEMNVSTLELGDSALYLCASSLRPTTAEGYTFGSGTRLTVV.

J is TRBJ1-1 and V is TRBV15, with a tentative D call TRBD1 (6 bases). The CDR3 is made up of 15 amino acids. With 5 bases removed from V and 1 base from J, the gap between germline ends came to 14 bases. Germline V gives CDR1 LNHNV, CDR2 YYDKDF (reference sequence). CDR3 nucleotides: TGTGCCACCAGCTTCGGACAGAACTGGAACACTGAAGCTTTCTTT. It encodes CATSFGQNWNTEAFF.

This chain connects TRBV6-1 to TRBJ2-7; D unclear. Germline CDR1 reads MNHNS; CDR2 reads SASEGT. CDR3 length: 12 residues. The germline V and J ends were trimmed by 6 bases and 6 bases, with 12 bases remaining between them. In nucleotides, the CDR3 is TGTGCCAGCAGCCCAGCCCCGGGCGAGCAGTACTTC. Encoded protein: CASSPAPGEQYF.

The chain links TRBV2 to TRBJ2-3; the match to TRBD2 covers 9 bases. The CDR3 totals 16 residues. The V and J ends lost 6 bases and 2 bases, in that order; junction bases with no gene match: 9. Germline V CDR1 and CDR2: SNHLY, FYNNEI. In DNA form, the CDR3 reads TGTGCCAGCAGGTTCACTAGCGGGTTTTCCACAGATACGCAGTATTTT. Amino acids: CASRFTSGFSTDTQYF.

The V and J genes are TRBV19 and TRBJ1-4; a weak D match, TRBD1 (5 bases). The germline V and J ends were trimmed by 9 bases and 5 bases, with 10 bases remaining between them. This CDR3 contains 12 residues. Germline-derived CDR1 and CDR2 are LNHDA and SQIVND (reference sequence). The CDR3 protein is CASRAGNEKLFF. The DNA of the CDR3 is TGTGCCAGCCGAGCAGGGAATGAAAAACTGTTTTTT. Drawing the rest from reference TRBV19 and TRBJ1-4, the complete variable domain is DGGITQSPKYLFRKEGQNVTLSCEQNLNHDAMYWYRQDPGQGLRLIYYSQIVNDFQKGDIAEGYSVSREKKESFPLTVTSAQKNPTAFYLCASRAGNEKLFFGSGTQLSVL.

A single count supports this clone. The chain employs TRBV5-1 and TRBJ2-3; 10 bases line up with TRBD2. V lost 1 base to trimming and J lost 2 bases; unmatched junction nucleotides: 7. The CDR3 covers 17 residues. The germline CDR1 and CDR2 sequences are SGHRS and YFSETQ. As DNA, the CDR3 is TGCGCCAGCAGCTTGCCCCTAGCGGGGGACAACACAGATACGCAGTATTTT. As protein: CASSLPLAGDNTDTQYF.

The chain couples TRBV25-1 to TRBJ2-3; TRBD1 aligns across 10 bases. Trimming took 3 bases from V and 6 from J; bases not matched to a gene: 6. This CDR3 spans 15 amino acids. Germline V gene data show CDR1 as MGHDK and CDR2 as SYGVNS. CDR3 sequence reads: CASSEAGTGADTQYF. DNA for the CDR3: TGTGCCAGCAGTGAGGCGGGGACAGGGGCCGATACGCAGTATTTT.

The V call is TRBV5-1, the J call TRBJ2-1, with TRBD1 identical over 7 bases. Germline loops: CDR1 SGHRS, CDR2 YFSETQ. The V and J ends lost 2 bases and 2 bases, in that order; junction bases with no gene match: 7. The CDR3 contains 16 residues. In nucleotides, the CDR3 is TGCGCCAGCAGCTTAGATCTAGACAGGGCCTACAATGAGCAGTTCTTC. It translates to CASSLDLDRAYNEQFF.

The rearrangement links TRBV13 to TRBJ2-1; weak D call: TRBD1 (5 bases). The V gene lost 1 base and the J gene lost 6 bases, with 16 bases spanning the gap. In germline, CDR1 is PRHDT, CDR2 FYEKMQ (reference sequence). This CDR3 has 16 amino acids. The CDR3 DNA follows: TGTGCCAGCAGCTTAGACGCAGGGAAAAATACCAATGAGCAGTTCTTC. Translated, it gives CASSLDAGKNTNEQFF. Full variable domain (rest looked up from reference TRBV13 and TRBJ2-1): AAGVIQSPRHLIKEKRETATLKCYPIPRHDTVYWYQQGPGQDPQFLISFYEKMQSDKGSIPDRFSAQQFSDYHSELNMSSLELGDSALYFCASSLDAGKNTNEQFFGPGTRLTVL.

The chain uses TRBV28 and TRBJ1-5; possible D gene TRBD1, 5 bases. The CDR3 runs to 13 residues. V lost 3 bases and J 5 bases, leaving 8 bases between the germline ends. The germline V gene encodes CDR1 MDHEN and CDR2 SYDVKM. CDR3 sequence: CASSLTDHQPQHF. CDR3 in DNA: TGTGCCAGCAGTTTGACAGACCATCAGCCCCAGCATTTT.

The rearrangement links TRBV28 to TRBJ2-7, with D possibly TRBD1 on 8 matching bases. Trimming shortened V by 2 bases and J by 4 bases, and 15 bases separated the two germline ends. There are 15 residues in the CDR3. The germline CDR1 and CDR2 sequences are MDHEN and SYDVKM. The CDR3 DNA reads TGTGCCAGCAGTTTAACCCTACAGGGGGGGTACGAGCAGTACTTC. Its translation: CASSLTLQGGYEQYF.

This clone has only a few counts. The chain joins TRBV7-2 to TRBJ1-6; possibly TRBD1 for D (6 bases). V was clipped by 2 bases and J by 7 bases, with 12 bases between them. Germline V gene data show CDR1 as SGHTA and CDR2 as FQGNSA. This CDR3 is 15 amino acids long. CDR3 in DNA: TGTGCCAGCAGCTTACTGGGGGGGCGAAATTCACCCCTCCACTTT. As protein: CASSLLGGRNSPLHF.

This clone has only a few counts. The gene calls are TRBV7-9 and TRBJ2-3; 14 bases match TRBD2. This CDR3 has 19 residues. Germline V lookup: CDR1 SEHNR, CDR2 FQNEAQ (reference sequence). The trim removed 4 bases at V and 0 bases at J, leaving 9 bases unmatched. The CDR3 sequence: CASSSGLAGAVSSTDTQYF. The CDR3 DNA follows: TGTGCCAGCAGCTCGGGACTAGCGGGGGCCGTTTCTAGCACAGATACGCAGTATTTT.

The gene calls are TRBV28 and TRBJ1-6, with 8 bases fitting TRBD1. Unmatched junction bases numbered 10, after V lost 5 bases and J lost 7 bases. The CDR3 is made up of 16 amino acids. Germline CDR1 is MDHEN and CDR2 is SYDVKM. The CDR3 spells CASSPRTGWYNSPLHF. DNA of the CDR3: TGTGCCAGCAGTCCGCGGACAGGGTGGTACAATTCACCCCTCCACTTT.

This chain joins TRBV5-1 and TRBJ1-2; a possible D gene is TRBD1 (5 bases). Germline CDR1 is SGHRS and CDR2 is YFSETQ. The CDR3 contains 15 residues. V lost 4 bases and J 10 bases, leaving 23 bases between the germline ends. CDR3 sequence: CASSARPGQYLTYTF. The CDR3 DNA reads TGCGCCAGCAGCGCCCGACCAGGGCAGTATCTTACCTACACCTTC.

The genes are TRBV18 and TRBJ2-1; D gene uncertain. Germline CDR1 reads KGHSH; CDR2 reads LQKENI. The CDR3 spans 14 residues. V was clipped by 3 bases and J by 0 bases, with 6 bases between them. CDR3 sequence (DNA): TGTGCCAGCTCACCCCAGGCCTCCTACAATGAGCAGTTCTTC. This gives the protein CASSPQASYNEQFF.

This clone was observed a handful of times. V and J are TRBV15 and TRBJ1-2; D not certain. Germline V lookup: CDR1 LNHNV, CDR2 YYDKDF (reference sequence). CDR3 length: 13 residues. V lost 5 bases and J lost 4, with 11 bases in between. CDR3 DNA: TGTGCCACCAGCGGACTATTTTCCTATGGCTACACCTTC. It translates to CATSGLFSYGYTF. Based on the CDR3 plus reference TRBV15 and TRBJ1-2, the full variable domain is DAMVIQNPRYQVTQFGKPVTLSCSQTLNHNVMYWYQQKSSQAPKLLFHYYDKDFNNEADTPDNFQSRRPNTSFCFLDIRSPGLGDTAMYLCATSGLFSYGYTFGSGTRLTVV.

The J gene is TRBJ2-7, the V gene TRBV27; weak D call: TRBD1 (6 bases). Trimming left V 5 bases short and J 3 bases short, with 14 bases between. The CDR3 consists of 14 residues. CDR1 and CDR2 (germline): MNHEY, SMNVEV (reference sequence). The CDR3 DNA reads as TGTGCCAGCAGTCTCCAACAGGGTATCTACGAGCAGTACTTC. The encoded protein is CASSLQQGIYEQYF.